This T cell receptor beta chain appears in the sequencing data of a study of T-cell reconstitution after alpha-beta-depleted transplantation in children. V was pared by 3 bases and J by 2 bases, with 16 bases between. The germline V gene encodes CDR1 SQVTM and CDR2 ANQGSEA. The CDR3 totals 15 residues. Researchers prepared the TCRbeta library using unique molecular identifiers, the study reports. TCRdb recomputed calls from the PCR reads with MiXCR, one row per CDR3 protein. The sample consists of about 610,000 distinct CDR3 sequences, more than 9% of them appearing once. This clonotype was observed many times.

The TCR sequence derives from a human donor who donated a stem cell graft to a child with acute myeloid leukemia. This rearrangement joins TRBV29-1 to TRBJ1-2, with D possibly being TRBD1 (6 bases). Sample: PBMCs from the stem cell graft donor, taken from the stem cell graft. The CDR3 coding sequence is TGCAGCGTTGACCGGTCGGACAGTTCCAACTATGGCTACACCTTC. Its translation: CSVDRSDSSNYGYTF.